These T cell receptor beta chains were read from a single sample in a study of T cells in Graves' hyperthyroidism and ophthalmopathy. TCRdb redid the calling of the multiplex PCR reads with MiXCR, one entry per CDR3 protein. The sample carries around 350,000 distinct CDR3 sequences, just under 25% recorded once. Sequencing input: blood. The receptors come from a man between 45 and 60 years old with Graves' hyperthyroidism. The CDR3 runs from the conserved cysteine through the conserved F or W. The D gene is left open where the match is weak. Clone size is given for some rows only: seen once, a few or many times, or a class if the clone is expanded.

clone size: -; D gene: -; V gene: TRBV7-9; J gene: TRBJ2-7; CDR3 DNA: TGTGCCAGCAGCTTAAAAGAGCCCCTTGGGGAGCAGTACTTC; CDR3 protein: CASSLKEPLGEQYF
clone size: many; D gene: -; V gene: TRBV12-3/TRBV12-4; J gene: TRBJ1-5; CDR3 DNA: TGTGCCAGCAGTTTAGAAGTCGCCTTCTACAACAGGGGCAATCAGCCCCAGCATTTT; CDR3 protein: CASSLEVAFYNRGNQPQHF
clone size: few; D gene: TRBD2; V gene: TRBV27; J gene: TRBJ2-2; CDR3 DNA: TGTGCCAGCAGTCCGAGGGGGCTAGCGGGAGTCGGGGAGCTGTTTTTT; CDR3 protein: CASSPRGLAGVGELFF
clone size: many; D gene: TRBD2; V gene: TRBV28; J gene: TRBJ2-3; CDR3 DNA: TGTGCCAGCAGTCTCGGACTAGCGGGAGGTGGGACAGATACGCAGTATTTT; CDR3 protein: CASSLGLAGGGTDTQYF
clone size: few; D gene: TRBD2; V gene: TRBV6-1; J gene: TRBJ2-1; CDR3 DNA: TGTGCCAGCAGTCGTCCTAGACTAGCGGGAGGGGGTAACTACAATGAGCAGTTCTTC; CDR3 protein: CASSRPRLAGGGNYNEQFF
clone size: -; D gene: -; V gene: TRBV29-1; J gene: TRBJ2-7; CDR3 DNA: TGCAGCGTTGGGGGACGGGGCTACGAGCAGTACTTC; CDR3 protein: CSVGGRGYEQYF
clone size: few; D gene: TRBD1; V gene: TRBV3-1; J gene: TRBJ2-7; CDR3 DNA: TGTGCCAGCAGCCATTATGACAGGGGCTACGAGCAGTACTTC; CDR3 protein: CASSHYDRGYEQYF
clone size: -; D gene: TRBD2; V gene: TRBV7-3; J gene: TRBJ2-3; CDR3 DNA: TGTGCCAGCAGCTTACTAGGGGGACTAGCGGGAGTTTCGGCAGATACGCAGTATTTT; CDR3 protein: CASSLLGGLAGVSADTQYF
clone size: few; D gene: TRBD1; V gene: TRBV6-1; J gene: TRBJ2-2; CDR3 DNA: TGTGCCTGCAGTGACAGGGTAACCGGGGAGCTGTTTTTT; CDR3 protein: CACSDRVTGELFF
clone size: -; D gene: -; V gene: TRBV5-1; J gene: TRBJ1-5; CDR3 DNA: TGCGCCAGCAGCTTGAATCATCGGGAGGGGCCCCAGCATTTT; CDR3 protein: CASSLNHREGPQHF
clone size: -; D gene: -; V gene: TRBV24-1; J gene: TRBJ2-2; CDR3 DNA: TGTGCCACTAGGGAAACGAACACCGGGGAGCTGTTTTTT; CDR3 protein: CATRETNTGELFF
clone size: -; D gene: -; V gene: TRBV7-9; J gene: TRBJ2-5; CDR3 DNA: TGTGCCAGCAGTAGTGGAATTGTAGAGACCCAGTACTTC; CDR3 protein: CASSSGIVETQYF
clone size: few; D gene: -; V gene: TRBV7-9; J gene: TRBJ2-7; CDR3 DNA: TGTGCCAGCAGCGCGCTTAACTACGAGCAGTACTTC; CDR3 protein: CASSALNYEQYF